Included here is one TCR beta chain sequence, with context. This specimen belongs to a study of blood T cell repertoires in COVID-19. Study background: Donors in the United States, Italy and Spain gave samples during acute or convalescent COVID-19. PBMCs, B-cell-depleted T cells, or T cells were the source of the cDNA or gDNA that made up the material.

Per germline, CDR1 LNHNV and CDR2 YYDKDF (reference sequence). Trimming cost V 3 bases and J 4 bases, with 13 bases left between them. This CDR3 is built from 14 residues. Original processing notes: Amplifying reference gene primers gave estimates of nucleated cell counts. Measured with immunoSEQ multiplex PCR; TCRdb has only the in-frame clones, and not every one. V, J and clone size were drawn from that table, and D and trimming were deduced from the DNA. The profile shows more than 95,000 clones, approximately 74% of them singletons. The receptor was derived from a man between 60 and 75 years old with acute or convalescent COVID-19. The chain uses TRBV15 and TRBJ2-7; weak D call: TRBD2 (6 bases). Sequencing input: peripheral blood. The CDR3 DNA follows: TGTGCCACCAGCAGCGGCGGGGTGAAGTACGAGCAGTACTTC. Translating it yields CATSSGGVKYEQYF.